These 8 T cell receptor beta chains originate from one sample sequenced in a study of blood T cell repertoires in COVID-19 (dated by TCRdb to the early 2020s). The method was the immunoSEQ multiplex PCR assay. TCRdb limited this immuneACCESS table to in-frame rearrangements with V and J called. A share of clones is missing; checked studies link under half to unresolved V genes, and the rest is unexplained. This sample comprises some 330,000 clones, more than 70% of them detected only once. Clones ranked in the top ten supply around 2% of the sample. Sequencing was performed on PBMCs or T cells enriched from blood (not recorded which). The receptors here all came from a man aged 40-50 years in a cohort exposed to, infected with or recovered from COVID-19 (not recorded which).

This chain uses TRBV6-5 with TRBJ1-2, with D possibly TRBD1 on 5 matching bases. V was trimmed by 5 bases and J by 4 bases, leaving 17 bases between them. Germline-derived CDR1 and CDR2 are MNHEY and SVGAGI. The CDR3 totals 15 residues. The chain's CDR3 is CASSRTRQSIYGYTF. In DNA, the CDR3 is TGTGCCAGCAGTAGAACTCGACAGTCTATCTATGGCTACACCTTC.

The CDR3 nucleotides read TGTGCCAGCAGTCGGGTCTCCGAGGAGGAGCAGTTCTTC. Translation gives CASSRVSEEEQFF. The chain couples TRBV11-3 to TRBJ2-1; D is ambiguous. The CDR3 consists of 13 residues. Trimming cost V 6 bases and J 10 bases, with 16 bases left between them. CDR1 is SGHNT, CDR2 YENEEA, per germline.

J is TRBJ1-6 and V is TRBV7-2, with 12 nucleotides matching TRBD1. CDR3 length: 17 amino acids. In germline, CDR1 is SGHTA, CDR2 FQGNSA. With V trimmed by 5 bases and J by 7 bases, 9 bases remained unmatched. The CDR3 loop reads CASSAPRGQGANSPLHF. Here the CDR3 DNA reads TGTGCCAGCAGCGCCCCTCGGGGACAGGGGGCAAATTCACCCCTCCACTTT.

This rearrangement joins TRBV28 to TRBJ1-2; D is perhaps TRBD1 (5 bases). V shed 7 bases and J shed 6 bases, with 9 bases lying between them. This CDR3 has 11 amino acids. CDR1 is MDHEN and CDR2 is SYDVKM in the germline V gene. This CDR3 reads CASTSGNGYTF. CDR3 bases: TGTGCCAGCACCTCAGGGAATGGCTACACCTTC.

This sequence joins TRBV9 and TRBJ2-2; TRBD2 matches 8 bases. J gave up 6 bases and V 6 bases, and 7 bases lay outside the gene matches. Germline CDR1 reads SGDLS; CDR2 reads YYNGEE. This CDR3 spans 14 amino acids. This CDR3 reads CASNPGLGAGELFF. CDR3 DNA sequence: TGTGCCAGCAACCCGGGACTAGGGGCCGGGGAGCTGTTTTTT.

On this clone: At one end, the junction sequence differs from germline, possibly due to a read error. This sequence joins TRBV28 and TRBJ1-1; 7 bases align to TRBD1. CDR3 size: 14 residues. Germline CDR1 and CDR2: MDHEN and SYDVKM. This CDR3 reads CTSSLSGGYTEAFF. CDR3 sequence (DNA): TGTACCAGCAGTTTATCAGGGGGATACACTGAAGCTTTCTTT.

The genes are TRBV15 and TRBJ2-6; D is undetermined. This CDR3 spans 16 amino acids. Germline values: CDR1 LNHNV, CDR2 YYDKDF (reference sequence). The V end was cut by 0 bases, the J end by 1 base, with 7 bases between. DNA of the CDR3: TGTGCCACCAGCAGAGAAGGAGAGTCTGGGGCCAACGTCCTGACTTTC. It yields the protein CATSREGESGANVLTF.

This clone appeared once. The chain has TRBV7-9 and TRBJ1-4, with 8 bases aligning to TRBD1. The length of the CDR3 is 15 residues. V dropped 5 bases and J dropped 7; count of bases not matched to a gene: 9. CDR1 SEHNR and CDR2 FQNEAQ come from the germline V gene (reference sequence). CDR3 DNA sequence: TGTGCCAGCAGCCCACTGACAGGGGTTAGTGAAAAACTGTTTTTT. This translates into CASSPLTGVSEKLFF.